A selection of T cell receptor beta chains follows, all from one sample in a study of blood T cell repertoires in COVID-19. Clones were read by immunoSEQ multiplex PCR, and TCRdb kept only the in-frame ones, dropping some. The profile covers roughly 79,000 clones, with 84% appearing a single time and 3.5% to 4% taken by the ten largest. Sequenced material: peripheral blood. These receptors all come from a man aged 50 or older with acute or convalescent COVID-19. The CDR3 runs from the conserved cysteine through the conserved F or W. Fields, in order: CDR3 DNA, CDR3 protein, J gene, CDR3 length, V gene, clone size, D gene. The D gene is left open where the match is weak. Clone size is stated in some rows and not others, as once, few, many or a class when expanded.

TGTGCCAGCAAACTTACAGGGGACTATGGCTACACCTTC	CASKLTGDYGYTF	TRBJ1-2	13	TRBV28	NA	TRBD1
TGCGCCAGCAGCCCGAGGATTGACAATGAGCAGTTCTTC	CASSPRIDNEQFF	TRBJ2-1	13	TRBV5-1	NA	NA
TGTGCCAGCAGCCAAGTTTCGGGGGGGGCAGGCTACACCTTC	CASSQVSGGAGYTF	TRBJ1-2	14	TRBV3-1/TRBV3-2	few	NA
TGTGCCAGCAGCTTAGGACAGGGCTTATACATTGCAACTAATGAAAAACTGTTTTTT	CASSLGQGLYIATNEKLFF	TRBJ1-4	19	TRBV7-9	NA	TRBD1
TGCGCCAGCAGCTTGGCCGAGGCTTATGGCTACACCTTC	CASSLAEAYGYTF	TRBJ1-2	13	TRBV5-1	once	NA
TGCAGCGTAATAGGAGGACTAGCGGGATCGGATACGCAGTATTTT	CSVIGGLAGSDTQYF	TRBJ2-3	15	TRBV29-1	NA	TRBD2
TGTGCCAGCAGCCAAACCTCGACTAGTTATAATGAGCAGTTCTTC	CASSQTSTSYNEQFF	TRBJ2-1	15	TRBV4-2	NA	NA
TGTGCCAGTAGCCGGACAGGGATCTCCTACGAGCAGTACTTC	CASSRTGISYEQYF	TRBJ2-7	14	TRBV19	NA	TRBD1
TGTGCCAGTAGTGCTGGGACAGGGGTCAATTCACCCCTCCACTTT	CASSAGTGVNSPLHF	TRBJ1-6	15	TRBV19	NA	TRBD1
TGTGCCAGCAGCAGATCCCGGGACAGGGACTATGGCTACACCTTC	CASSRSRDRDYGYTF	TRBJ1-2	15	TRBV7-9	once	TRBD1
TGTGCCAGCAGCTTAGGACTAGCTCCCGTCGAGCAGTACTTC	CASSLGLAPVEQYF	TRBJ2-7	14	TRBV13	NA	NA
TGTGCCAGCAGTTACGGCACAGGGGGGATCTATGGCTACACCTTC	CASSYGTGGIYGYTF	TRBJ1-2	15	TRBV6-5	NA	TRBD1
TGTGCCAGCAGTTTAGGCAATTCACCCCTCCACTTT	CASSLGNSPLHF	TRBJ1-6	12	TRBV27	NA	NA
TGTGCCAGCAAATCGGGGGACCAAGAGACCCAGTACTTC	CASKSGDQETQYF	TRBJ2-5	13	TRBV6-5	NA	NA
TGTGCCAGCAGCTTAACGGGGAACAATGAGCAGTTCTTC	CASSLTGNNEQFF	TRBJ2-1	13	TRBV11-3	NA	NA
TGTGCCAGTAGGATGACAGGGGGCAATGGCTACACCTTC	CASRMTGGNGYTF	TRBJ1-2	13	TRBV19	NA	TRBD1
TGTGCCAGCAGGAGGCCTTCCTACAATGAGCAGTTCTTC	CASRRPSYNEQFF	TRBJ2-1	13	TRBV27	once	NA
TGTGCCATCAGCGGGACAGGGCCTCTTTACGAGCAGTACTTC	CAISGTGPLYEQYF	TRBJ2-7	14	TRBV10-3	few	TRBD1
TGTGCCAGCAGCCAAGGTTTGACTAGCGGGAGATACAATGAGCAGTTCTTC	CASSQGLTSGRYNEQFF	TRBJ2-1	17	TRBV4-2	NA	TRBD2
TGTGCCAGCACAAACGGACAGGGAATGGGCTACGAGCAGTACTTC	CASTNGQGMGYEQYF	TRBJ2-7	15	TRBV18	NA	TRBD1
TGTGCCAGCAGCCACGGGACAGGGAAACAGCCCCAGCATTTT	CASSHGTGKQPQHF	TRBJ1-5	14	TRBV28	NA	TRBD1
TGTGCCAGGTCGACAGGGGTGGGCACTGAAGCTTTCTTT	CARSTGVGTEAFF	TRBJ1-1	13	TRBV2	once	TRBD1
TGTGCCAGCAGTTTAGAGGGAGGGGGATCCTACGAGCAGTACTTC	CASSLEGGGSYEQYF	TRBJ2-7	15	TRBV27	NA	NA
TGTGCCAGCAGTTACTCTGACAGGGTGTTCAATGAGCAGTTCTTC	CASSYSDRVFNEQFF	TRBJ2-1	15	TRBV6-5	NA	TRBD1
TGCGCCAGCAGTGAGTCGAACGCCAGAAAAAGCTCCTACAATGAGCAGTTCTTC	CASSESNARKSSYNEQFF	TRBJ2-1	18	TRBV10-2	NA	NA
TGTGCCAGCTCACCACCGGGAGGGGCTGGCTACGAGCAGTACTTC	CASSPPGGAGYEQYF	TRBJ2-7	15	TRBV18	NA	TRBD2
TGTGCCAGCAGTAGAAGTGGCCCTAGCAATCAGCCCCAGCATTTT	CASSRSGPSNQPQHF	TRBJ1-5	15	TRBV6-5	few	NA
TGTGCCAGTAGGGCCTTGTGGCGGGACGAGCAGTACTTC	CASRALWRDEQYF	TRBJ2-7	13	TRBV19	NA	NA
TGTGCCAGCAGCCGGACAGGTGAATATGGCTACACCTTC	CASSRTGEYGYTF	TRBJ1-2	13	TRBV5-4	NA	TRBD1
TGTGCTAGTGGTCCCCGGACTAGCGGGATCTACAATGAGCAGTTCTTC	CASGPRTSGIYNEQFF	TRBJ2-1	16	TRBV12-5	NA	TRBD2
TGTGCCAGCAGCGCTACAGCAACTAATGAAAAACTGTTTTTT	CASSATATNEKLFF	TRBJ1-4	14	TRBV9	NA	NA
TGTGCCAGCAGCTTCCGGGACACCTTTAACACCGGGGAGCTGTTTTTT	CASSFRDTFNTGELFF	TRBJ2-2	16	TRBV7-9	NA	NA
TGTGCCATCAGATTAGCGGGAGAACTGAACGAGCAGTACTTC	CAIRLAGELNEQYF	TRBJ2-7	14	TRBV10-3	NA	TRBD2
TGTGCCTGGAGCTTGGGGACAGGCGATCAGCCCCAGCATTTT	CAWSLGTGDQPQHF	TRBJ1-5	14	TRBV30	NA	TRBD1
TGTGCCAGCAGTTACCGGAGGAACACTGAAGCTTTCTTT	CASSYRRNTEAFF	TRBJ1-1	13	TRBV6-5	NA	NA